The source of this TCR beta chain is a study of blood T cell repertoires in COVID-19. Study information: T cells, B-cell-depleted T cells, or PBMCs provided the cDNA or gDNA that served as material.

This clone was detected once. There are 13 residues in the CDR3. The V end lost 3 bases, the J end lost 5 bases, and 11 bases lay between the germline ends. Per germline, CDR1 SGDLS and CDR2 YYNGEE. Methods used by the authors: Estimation of nucleated cell counts was performed using reference gene primer amplification. Sequencing was performed with immunoSEQ multiplex PCR; in TCRdb, only in-frame clones are kept and a portion is missing. V, J and clone size were drawn from that table, and D and trimming were deduced from the DNA. The sample shows about 270,000 clones, roughly 86% of them seen only once.

Sequencing input: peripheral blood. This sequence joins TRBV9 and TRBJ2-5; D gene ambiguous. This TCR was sampled from a man in his forties who had recovered from COVID-19. DNA for the CDR3: TGTGCCAGCAGCGGGTCGTTGCGGGAGACCCAGTACTTC. Amino acid sequence: CASSGSLRETQYF.